These 2 T cell receptor beta chains came from one sample sequenced in a study of T cells in Graves' hyperthyroidism and ophthalmopathy. Amplified TCR beta CDR3 regions derived from RNA transcripts. The study used the HTBI primer set for a first-round RT-PCR of the TCR CDR3. MiXCR, applied by TCRdb to the multiplex PCR reads, yields one record per CDR3 protein. The sample lists about 270,000 distinct CDR3 sequences, 22% occurring once. The sequenced sample was blood. Receptors were obtained from a man aged 25-45 years with Graves' ophthalmopathy.

The chain joins TRBV28 to TRBJ2-7; D ambiguous. The CDR3 sequence is 12 residues long. V was pared by 10 bases and J by 3 bases, with 13 bases between. The germline CDR1 and CDR2 sequences are MDHEN and SYDVKM. This chain's CDR3 is CANTEGGYEQYF. CDR3 coding DNA: TGTGCCAACACGGAAGGCGGCTACGAGCAGTACTTC.

The chain combines TRBV11-3 with TRBJ1-5, with D perhaps matching TRBD1 (6 bases). The CDR3 consists of 17 residues. The V gene lost 6 bases and the J gene lost 3 bases, with 21 bases spanning the gap. Germline V gene sequence: CDR1 SGHNT, CDR2 YENEEA. Here the CDR3 reads CASSSPRGQGNNQPQHF. In nucleotides, the CDR3 is TGTGCCAGCAGTTCGCCCCGAGGGCAGGGGAACAATCAGCCCCAGCATTTT. Full variable domain (rest looked up from reference TRBV11-3 and TRBJ1-5): EAGVVQSPRYKIIEKKQPVAFWCNPISGHNTLYWYLQNLGQGPELLIRYENEEAVDDSQLPKDRFSAERLKGVDSTLKIQPAELGDSAVYLCASSSPRGQGNNQPQHFGDGTRLSIL.